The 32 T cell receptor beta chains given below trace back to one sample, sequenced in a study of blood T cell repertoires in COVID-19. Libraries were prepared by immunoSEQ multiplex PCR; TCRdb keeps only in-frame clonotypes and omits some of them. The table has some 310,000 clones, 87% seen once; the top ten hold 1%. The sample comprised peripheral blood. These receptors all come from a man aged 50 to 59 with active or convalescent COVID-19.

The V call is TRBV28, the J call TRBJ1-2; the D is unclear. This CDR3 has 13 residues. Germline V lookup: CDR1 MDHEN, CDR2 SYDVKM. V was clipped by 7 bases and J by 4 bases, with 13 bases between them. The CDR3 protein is CASKGAASYGYTF. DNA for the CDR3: TGTGCCAGCAAAGGTGCGGCAAGCTATGGCTACACCTTC.

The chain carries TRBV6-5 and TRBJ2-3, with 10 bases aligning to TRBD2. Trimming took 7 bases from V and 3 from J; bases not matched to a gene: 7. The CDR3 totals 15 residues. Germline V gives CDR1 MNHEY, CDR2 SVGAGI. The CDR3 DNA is TGTGCCAGCACCGGTAGCGGGAGGCCGACAGATACGCAGTATTTT. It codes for CASTGSGRPTDTQYF.

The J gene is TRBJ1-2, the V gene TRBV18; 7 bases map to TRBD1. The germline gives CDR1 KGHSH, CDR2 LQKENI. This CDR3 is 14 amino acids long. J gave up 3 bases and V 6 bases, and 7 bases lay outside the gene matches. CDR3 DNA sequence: TGTGCCAGCTCGCACGCCGGACAGGACTATGGCTACACCTTC. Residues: CASSHAGQDYGYTF.

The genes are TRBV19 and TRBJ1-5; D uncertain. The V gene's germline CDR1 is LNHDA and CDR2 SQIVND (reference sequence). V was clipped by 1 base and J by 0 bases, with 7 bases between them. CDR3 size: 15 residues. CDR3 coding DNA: TGTGCCAGTAGTATAGTGAGGGATAGCAATCAGCCCCAGCATTTT. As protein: CASSIVRDSNQPQHF. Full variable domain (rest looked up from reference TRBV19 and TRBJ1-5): DGGITQSPKYLFRKEGQNVTLSCEQNLNHDAMYWYRQDPGQGLRLIYYSQIVNDFQKGDIAEGYSVSREKKESFPLTVTSAQKNPTAFYLCASSIVRDSNQPQHFGDGTRLSIL.

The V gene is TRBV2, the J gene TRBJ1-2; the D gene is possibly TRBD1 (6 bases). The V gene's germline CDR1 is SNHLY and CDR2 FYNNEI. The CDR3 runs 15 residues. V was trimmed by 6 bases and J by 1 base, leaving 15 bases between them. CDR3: CASRETGNLNYGYTF. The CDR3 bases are TGTGCCAGCAGGGAAACAGGGAACCTTAACTATGGCTACACCTTC. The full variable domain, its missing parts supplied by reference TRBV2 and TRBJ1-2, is EPEVTQTPSHQVTQMGQEVILRCVPISNHLYFYWYRQILGQKVEFLVSFYNNEISEKSEIFDDQFSVERPDGSNFTLKIRSTKLEDSAMYFCASRETGNLNYGYTFGSGTRLTVV.

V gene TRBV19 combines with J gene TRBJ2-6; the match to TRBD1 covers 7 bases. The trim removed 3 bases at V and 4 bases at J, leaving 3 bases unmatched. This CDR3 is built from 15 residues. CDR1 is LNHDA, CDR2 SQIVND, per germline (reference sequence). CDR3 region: CASSIQTGGANVLTF. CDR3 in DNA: TGTGCCAGTAGTATCCAGACAGGGGGGGCCAACGTCCTGACTTTC.

The CDR3 nucleotides read TGTGCCAGCAGCTTGCGACAGCTGGTCGTCCGGGAGCTGTTTTTT. This sequence encodes CASSLRQLVVRELFF. V gene TRBV5-6 combines with J gene TRBJ2-2; D is possibly TRBD1 (5 bases). Germline CDR1 and CDR2: SGHDT and YYEEEE. The ends were cut back, 1 base at V and 9 bases at J, with 16 bases in the middle. This CDR3 contains 15 residues.

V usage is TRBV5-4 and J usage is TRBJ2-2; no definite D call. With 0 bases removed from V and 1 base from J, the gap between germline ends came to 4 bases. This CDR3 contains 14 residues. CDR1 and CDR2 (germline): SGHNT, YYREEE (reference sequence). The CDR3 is CASSLVGNTGELFF. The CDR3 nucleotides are TGTGCCAGCAGCTTGGTCGGGAACACCGGGGAGCTGTTTTTT.

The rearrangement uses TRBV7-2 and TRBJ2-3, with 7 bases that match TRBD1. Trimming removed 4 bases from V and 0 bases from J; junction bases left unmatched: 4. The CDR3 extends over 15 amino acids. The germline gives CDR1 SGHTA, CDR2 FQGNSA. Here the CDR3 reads CASSSQGVSTDTQYF. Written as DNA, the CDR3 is TGTGCCAGCAGCTCCCAGGGGGTTAGCACAGATACGCAGTATTTT.

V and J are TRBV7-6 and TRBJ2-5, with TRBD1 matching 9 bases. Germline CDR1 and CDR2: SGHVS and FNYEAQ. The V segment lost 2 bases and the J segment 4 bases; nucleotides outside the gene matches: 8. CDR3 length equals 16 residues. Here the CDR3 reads CASSLSPQGAGETQYF. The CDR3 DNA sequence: TGTGCCAGCAGCTTATCCCCACAGGGGGCAGGAGAGACCCAGTACTTC.

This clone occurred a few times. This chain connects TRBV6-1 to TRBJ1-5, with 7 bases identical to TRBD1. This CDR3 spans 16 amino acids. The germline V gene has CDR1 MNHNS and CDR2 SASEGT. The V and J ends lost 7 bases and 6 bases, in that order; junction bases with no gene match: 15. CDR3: CASNEGASGQRQPQHF. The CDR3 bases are TGTGCCAGCAATGAGGGGGCGAGTGGGCAACGTCAGCCCCAGCATTTT.

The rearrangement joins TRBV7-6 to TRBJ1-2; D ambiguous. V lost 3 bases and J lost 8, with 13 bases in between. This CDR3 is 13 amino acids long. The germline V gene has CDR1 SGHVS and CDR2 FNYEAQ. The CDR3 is CASSFRTGGGYTF. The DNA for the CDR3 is TGTGCCAGCAGCTTCAGGACCGGAGGGGGCTACACCTTC.

The CDR3 loop reads CASSQGGGESYNEQFF. CDR3 in DNA: TGTGCCAGCAGCCAAGGTGGGGGGGAGTCCTACAATGAGCAGTTCTTC. The chain employs TRBV14 and TRBJ2-1; 7 bases fit TRBD2. The CDR3 covers 16 residues. Trimming at V came to 1 base and at J to 1 base, leaving 4 bases not matched to a gene. Germline CDR1 SGHDN, CDR2 FVKESK.

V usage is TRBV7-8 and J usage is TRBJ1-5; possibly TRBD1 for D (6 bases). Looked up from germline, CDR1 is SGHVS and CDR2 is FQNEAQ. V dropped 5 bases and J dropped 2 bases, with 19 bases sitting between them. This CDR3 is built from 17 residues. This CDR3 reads CASSPIGRGAGNQPQHF. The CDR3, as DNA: TGTGCCAGCAGCCCCATTGGCAGGGGTGCTGGCAATCAGCCCCAGCATTTT.

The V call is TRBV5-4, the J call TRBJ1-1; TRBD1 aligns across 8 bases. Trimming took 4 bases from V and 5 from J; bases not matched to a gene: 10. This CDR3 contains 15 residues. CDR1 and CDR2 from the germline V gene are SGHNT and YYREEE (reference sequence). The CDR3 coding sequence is TGTGCCAGCAGCGCGGGCCGGACAGGGTGGACTGAAGCTTTCTTT. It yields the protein CASSAGRTGWTEAFF.

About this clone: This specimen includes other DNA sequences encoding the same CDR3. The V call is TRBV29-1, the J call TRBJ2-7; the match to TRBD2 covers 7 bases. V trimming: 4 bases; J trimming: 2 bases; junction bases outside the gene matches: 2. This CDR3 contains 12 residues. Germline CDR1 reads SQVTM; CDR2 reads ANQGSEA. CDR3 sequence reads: CSVGGGAYEQYF. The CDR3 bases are TGCAGCGTTGGGGGAGGGGCCTACGAGCAGTACTTC.

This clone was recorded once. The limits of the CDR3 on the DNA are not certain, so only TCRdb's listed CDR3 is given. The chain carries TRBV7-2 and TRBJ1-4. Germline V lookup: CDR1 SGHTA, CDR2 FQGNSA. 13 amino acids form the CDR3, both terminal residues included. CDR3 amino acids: CASSFGPGEKLFF.

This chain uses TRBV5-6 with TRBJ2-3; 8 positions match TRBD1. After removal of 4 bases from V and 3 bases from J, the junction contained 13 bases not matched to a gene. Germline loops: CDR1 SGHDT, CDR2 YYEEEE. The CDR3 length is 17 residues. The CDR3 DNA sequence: TGTGCCAGCAGCCAGGTCATGTGGGACAGGCATACAGATACGCAGTATTTT. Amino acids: CASSQVMWDRHTDTQYF.

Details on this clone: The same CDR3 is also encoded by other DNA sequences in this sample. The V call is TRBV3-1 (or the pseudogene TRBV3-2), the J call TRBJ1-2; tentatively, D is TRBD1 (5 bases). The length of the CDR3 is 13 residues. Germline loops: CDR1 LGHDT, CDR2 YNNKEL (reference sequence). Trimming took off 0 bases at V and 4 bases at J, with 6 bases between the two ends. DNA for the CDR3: TGTGCCAGCAGCCAAGAGGGGGGCTATGGCTACACCTTC. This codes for CASSQEGGYGYTF.

This CDR3 reads CASRSALRAYGYTF. The CDR3 DNA follows: TGTGCCAGCAGATCCGCCCTTAGAGCTTATGGCTACACCTTC. The chain links TRBV27 to TRBJ1-2; D uncertain. The ends were cut back, 6 bases at V and 5 bases at J, with 16 bases in the middle. The CDR3 totals 14 residues. Looked up from germline, CDR1 is MNHEY and CDR2 is SMNVEV (reference sequence).

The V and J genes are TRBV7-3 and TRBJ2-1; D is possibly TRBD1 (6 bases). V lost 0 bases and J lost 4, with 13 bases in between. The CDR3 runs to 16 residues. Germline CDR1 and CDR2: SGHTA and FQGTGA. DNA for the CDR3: TGTGCCAGCAGCTTAACCGGTGGCAGGGGATACAATGAGCAGTTCTTC. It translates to CASSLTGGRGYNEQFF.

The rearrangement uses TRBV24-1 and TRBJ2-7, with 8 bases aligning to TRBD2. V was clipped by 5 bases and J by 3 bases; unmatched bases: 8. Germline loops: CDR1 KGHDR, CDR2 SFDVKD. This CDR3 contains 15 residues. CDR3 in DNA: TGTGCCACCAGTGGAGCCAGCGGGAGCCTCTACGAGCAGTACTTC. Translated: CATSGASGSLYEQYF.

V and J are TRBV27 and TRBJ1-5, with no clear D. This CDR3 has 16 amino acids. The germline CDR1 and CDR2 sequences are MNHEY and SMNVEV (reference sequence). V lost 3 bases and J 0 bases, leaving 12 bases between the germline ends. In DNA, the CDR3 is TGTGCCAGCAGTTTTGGAGCGGGGTATAGCAATCAGCCCCAGCATTTT. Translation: CASSFGAGYSNQPQHF.

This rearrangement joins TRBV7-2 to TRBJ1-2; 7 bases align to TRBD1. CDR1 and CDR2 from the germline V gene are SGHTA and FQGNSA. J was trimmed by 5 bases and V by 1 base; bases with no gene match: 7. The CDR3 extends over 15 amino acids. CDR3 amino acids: CASSLGWGQLYGYTF. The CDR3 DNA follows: TGTGCCAGCAGCTTAGGCTGGGGACAGTTATATGGCTACACCTTC. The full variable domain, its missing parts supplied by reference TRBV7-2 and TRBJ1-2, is GAGVSQSPSNKVTEKGKDVELRCDPISGHTALYWYRQSLGQGLEFLIYFQGNSAPDKSGLPSDRFSAERTGGSVSTLTIQRTQQEDSAVYLCASSLGWGQLYGYTFGSGTRLTVV.

CDR3 sequence: CAIRKRGASHSTDTQYF. The CDR3 DNA is TGTGCCATCAGGAAGCGGGGGGCAAGTCATAGCACAGATACGCAGTATTTT. The genes are TRBV10-3 and TRBJ2-3; 9 nucleotides align to TRBD2. V dropped 6 bases and J dropped 0; count of bases not matched to a gene: 10. The germline CDR1 and CDR2 sequences are ENHRY and SYGVKD. This CDR3 is built from 17 residues.

CDR3 sequence: CASSFRTGGNSYEQYF. Written as DNA, the CDR3 is TGTGCCAGCAGCTTCAGGACAGGGGGCAATTCCTACGAGCAGTACTTC. V and J are TRBV5-4 and TRBJ2-7; 11 bases match TRBD1. The CDR3 is made up of 16 amino acids. Germline loops: CDR1 SGHNT, CDR2 YYREEE (reference sequence). The junction had 5 bases not matched to a gene; V was cut back by 2 bases and J by 1 base.

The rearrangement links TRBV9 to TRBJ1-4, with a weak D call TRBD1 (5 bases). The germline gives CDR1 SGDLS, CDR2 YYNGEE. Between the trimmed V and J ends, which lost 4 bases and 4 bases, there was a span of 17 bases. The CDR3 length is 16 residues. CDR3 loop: CASSRTTSQGNEKLFF. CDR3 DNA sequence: TGTGCCAGCAGCCGGACAACCTCTCAGGGTAATGAAAAACTGTTTTTT.

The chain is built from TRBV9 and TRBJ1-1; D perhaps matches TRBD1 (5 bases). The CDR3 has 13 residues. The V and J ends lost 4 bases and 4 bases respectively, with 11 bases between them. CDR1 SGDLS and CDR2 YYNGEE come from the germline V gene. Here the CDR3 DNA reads TGTGCCAGCAGCTTGGGGGGAGGCACTGAAGCTTTCTTT. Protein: CASSLGGGTEAFF.

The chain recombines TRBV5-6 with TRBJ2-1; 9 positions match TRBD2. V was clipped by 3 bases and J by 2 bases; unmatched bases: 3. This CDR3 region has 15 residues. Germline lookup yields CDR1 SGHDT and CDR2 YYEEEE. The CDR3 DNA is TGTGCCAGCAGCTCTTTAGCGGGAGCCTACAATGAGCAGTTCTTC. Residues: CASSSLAGAYNEQFF. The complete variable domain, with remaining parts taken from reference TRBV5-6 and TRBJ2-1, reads DAGVTQSPTHLIKTRGQQVTLRCSPKSGHDTVSWYQQALGQGPQFIFQYYEEEERQRGNFPDRFSGHQFPNYSSELNVNALLLGDSALYLCASSSLAGAYNEQFFGPGTRLTVL.

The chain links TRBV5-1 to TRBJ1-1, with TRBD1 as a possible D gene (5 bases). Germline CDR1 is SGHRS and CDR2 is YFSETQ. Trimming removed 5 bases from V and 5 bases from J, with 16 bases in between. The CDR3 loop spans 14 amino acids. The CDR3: CASSPGTRGTEAFF. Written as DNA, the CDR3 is TGCGCCAGCAGTCCAGGGACCCGGGGGACTGAAGCTTTCTTT.

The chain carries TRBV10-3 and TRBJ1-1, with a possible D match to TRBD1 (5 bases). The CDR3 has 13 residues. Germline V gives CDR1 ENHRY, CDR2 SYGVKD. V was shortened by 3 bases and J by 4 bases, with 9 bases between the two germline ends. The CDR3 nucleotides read TGTGCCATCAGTGAAAGGGGTTCCACTGAAGCTTTCTTT. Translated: CAISERGSTEAFF.

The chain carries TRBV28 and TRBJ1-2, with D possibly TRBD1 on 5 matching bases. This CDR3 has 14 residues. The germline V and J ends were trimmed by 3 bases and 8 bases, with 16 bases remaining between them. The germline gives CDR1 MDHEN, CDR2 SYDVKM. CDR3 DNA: TGTGCCAGCAGTTTTCGGGGGGGACCGGAGGGCTACACCTTC. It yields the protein CASSFRGGPEGYTF.